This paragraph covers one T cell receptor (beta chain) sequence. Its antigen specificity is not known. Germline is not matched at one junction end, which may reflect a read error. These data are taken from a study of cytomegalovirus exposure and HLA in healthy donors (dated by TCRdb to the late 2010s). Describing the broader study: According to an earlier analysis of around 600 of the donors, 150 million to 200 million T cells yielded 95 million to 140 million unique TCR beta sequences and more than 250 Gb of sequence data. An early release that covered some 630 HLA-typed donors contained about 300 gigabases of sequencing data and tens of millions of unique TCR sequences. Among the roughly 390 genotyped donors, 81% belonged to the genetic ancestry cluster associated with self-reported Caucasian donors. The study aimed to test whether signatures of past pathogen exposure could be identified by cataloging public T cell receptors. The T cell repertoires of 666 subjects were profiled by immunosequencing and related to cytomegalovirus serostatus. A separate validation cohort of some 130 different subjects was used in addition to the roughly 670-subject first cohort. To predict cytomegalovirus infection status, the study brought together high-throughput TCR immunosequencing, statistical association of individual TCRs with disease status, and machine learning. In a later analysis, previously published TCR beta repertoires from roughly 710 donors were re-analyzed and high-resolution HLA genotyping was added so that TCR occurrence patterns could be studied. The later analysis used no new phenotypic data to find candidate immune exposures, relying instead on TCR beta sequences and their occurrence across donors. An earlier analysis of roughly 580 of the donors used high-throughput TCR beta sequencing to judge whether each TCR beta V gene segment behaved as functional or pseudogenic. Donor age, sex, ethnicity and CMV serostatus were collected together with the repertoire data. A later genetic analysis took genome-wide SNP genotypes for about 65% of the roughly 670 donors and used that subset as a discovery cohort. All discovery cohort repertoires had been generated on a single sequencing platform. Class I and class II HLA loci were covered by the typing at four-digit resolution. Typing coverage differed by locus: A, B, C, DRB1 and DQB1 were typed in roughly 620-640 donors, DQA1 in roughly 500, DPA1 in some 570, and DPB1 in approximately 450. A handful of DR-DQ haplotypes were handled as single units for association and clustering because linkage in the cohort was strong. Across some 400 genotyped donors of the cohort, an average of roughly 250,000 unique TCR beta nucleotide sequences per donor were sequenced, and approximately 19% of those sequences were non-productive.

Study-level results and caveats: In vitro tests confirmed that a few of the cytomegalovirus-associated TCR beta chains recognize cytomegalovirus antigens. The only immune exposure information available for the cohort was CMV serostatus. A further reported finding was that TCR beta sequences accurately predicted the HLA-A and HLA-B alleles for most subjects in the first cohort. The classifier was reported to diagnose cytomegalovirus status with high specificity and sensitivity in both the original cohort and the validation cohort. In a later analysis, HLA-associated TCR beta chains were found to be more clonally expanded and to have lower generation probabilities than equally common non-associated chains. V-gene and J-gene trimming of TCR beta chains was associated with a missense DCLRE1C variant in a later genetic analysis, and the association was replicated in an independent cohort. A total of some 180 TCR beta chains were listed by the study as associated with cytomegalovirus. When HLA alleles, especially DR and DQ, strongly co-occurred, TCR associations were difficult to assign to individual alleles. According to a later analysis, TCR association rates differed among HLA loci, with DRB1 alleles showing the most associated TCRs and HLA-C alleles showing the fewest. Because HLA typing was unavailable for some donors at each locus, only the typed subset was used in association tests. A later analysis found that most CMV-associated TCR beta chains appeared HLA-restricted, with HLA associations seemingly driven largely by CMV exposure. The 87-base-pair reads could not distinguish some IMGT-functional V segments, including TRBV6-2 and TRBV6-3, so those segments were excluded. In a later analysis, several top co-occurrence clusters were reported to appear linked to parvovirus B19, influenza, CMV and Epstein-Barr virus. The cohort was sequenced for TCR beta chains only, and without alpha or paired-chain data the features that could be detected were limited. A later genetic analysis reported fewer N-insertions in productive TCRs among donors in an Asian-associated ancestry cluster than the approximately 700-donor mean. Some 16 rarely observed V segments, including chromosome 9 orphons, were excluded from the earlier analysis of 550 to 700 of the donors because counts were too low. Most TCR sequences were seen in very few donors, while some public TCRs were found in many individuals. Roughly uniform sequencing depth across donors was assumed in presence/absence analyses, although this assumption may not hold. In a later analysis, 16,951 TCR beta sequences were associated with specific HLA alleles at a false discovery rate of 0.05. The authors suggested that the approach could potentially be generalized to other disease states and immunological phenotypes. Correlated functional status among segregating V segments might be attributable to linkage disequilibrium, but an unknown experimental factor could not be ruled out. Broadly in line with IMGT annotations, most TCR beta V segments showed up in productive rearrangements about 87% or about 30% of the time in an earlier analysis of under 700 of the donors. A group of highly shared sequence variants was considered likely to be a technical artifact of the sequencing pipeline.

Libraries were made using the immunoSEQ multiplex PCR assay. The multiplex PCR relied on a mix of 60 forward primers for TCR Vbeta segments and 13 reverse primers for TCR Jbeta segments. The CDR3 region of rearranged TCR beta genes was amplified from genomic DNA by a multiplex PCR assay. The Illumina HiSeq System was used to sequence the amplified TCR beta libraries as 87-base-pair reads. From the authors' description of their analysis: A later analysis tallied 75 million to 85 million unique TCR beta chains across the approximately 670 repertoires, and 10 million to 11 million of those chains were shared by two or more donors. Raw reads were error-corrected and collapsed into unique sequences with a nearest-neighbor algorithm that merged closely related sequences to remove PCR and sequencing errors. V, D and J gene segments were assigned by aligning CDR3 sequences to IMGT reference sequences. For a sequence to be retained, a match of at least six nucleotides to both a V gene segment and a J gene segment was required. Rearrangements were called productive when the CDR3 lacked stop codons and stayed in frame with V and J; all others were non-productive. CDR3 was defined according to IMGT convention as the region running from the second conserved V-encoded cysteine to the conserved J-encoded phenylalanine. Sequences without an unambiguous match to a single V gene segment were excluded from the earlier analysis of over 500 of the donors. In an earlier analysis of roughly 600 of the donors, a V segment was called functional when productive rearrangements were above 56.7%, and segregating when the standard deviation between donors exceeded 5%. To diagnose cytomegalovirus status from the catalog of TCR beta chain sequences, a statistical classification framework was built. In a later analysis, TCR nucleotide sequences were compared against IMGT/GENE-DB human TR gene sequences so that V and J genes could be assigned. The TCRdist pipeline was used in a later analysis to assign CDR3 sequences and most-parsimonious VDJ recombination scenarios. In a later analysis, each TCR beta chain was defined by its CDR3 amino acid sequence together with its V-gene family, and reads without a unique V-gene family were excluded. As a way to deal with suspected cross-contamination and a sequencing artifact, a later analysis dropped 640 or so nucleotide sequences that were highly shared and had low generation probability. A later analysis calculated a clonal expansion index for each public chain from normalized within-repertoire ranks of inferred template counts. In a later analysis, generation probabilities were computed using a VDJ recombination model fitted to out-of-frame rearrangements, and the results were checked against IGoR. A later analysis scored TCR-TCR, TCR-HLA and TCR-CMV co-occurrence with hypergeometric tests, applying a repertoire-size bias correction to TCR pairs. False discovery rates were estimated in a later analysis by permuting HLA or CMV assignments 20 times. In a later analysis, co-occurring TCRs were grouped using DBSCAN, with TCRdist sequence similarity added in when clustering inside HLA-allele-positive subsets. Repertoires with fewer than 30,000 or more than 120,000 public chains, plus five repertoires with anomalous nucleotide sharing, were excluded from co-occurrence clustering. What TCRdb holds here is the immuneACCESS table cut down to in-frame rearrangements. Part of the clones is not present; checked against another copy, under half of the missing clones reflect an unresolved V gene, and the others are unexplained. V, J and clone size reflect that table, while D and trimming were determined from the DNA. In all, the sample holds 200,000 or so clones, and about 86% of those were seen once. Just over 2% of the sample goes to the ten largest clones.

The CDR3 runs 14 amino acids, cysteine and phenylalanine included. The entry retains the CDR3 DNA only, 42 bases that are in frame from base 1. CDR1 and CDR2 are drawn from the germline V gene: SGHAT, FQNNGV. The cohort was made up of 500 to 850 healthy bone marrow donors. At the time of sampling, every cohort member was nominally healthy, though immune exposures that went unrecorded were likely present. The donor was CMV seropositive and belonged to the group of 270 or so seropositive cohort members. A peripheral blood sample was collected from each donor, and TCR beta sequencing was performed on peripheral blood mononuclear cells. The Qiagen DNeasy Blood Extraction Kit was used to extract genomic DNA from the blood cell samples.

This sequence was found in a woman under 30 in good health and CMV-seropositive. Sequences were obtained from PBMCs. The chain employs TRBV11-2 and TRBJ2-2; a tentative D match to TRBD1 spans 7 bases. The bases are TGTGCCAGCAGAACACAGGGGAGGAACGGGGAGCTGCTTTTT. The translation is CASRTQGRNGELLF.